These 5 T cell receptor beta chains originate from one sample sequenced in a study of preoperative IRX-2 immunotherapy in early breast cancer. Sequenced by immunoSEQ multiplex PCR; TCRdb stores in-frame clones only, minus some. The profile covers 34,000 or so clones, with around 96% appearing a single time and about 6.8% taken by the ten largest. Treatment specified: preoperative locoregional IRX-2 cytokine immunotherapy. Sampling was performed from a patient treated with IRX-2 immunotherapy. All receptors derive from a human donor with breast cancer.

Remarks on this clone: The CDR3 does not end in the conserved phenylalanine or tryptophan, so this is likely a read error. The V gene is TRBV6-5, the J gene TRBJ1-2, with 9 bases aligning to TRBD1. Germline CDR1 MNHEY, CDR2 SVGAGI. V shed 2 bases and J 9 bases; nucleotides not matched to a gene: 4. The CDR3 is 13 amino acids. The CDR3: CASSYDRGDRYTL. The CDR3 DNA follows: TGTGCCAGCAGTTACGACAGGGGGGATCGCTACACCCTC.

This clone is a singleton in its sample. The rearrangement links TRBV6-5 to TRBJ1-6; 7 positions agree with TRBD1. The CDR3 extends over 15 amino acids. Looked up from germline, CDR1 is MNHEY and CDR2 is SVGAGI. V shed 6 bases, J shed 8 bases, and the junction held 10 bases outside the gene matches. The CDR3 region has the DNA TGTGCCAGCAGATTAGACAGGGCGTTGTATTCACCCCTCCACTTT. Its translation: CASRLDRALYSPLHF.

V gene TRBV2 combines with J gene TRBJ1-1; D not resolved. The CDR3 extends over 13 amino acids. The V gene's germline CDR1 is SNHLY and CDR2 FYNNEI. V gave up 7 bases and J gave up 0 bases, with 9 bases separating them. The CDR3 DNA sequence: TGTGCCAGCAAAAACACCTTGAACACTGAAGCTTTCTTT. Translating it yields CASKNTLNTEAFF.

This sequence joins TRBV13 and TRBJ2-7; 8 positions agree with TRBD2. CDR1 and CDR2 (germline): PRHDT, FYEKMQ (reference sequence). The CDR3 has 15 residues. With 5 bases clipped from V and 6 bases from J, the junction kept 12 bases outside the gene matches. This CDR3 reads CASSGPGTSLSEQYF. For the CDR3, the DNA is TGTGCCAGCAGCGGACCCGGGACTAGTTTATCCGAGCAGTACTTC.

This clone was detected only once. The V and J genes are TRBV2 and TRBJ1-1, with D maybe TRBD1 (5 bases). The CDR3 covers 13 residues. In germline, CDR1 is SNHLY, CDR2 FYNNEI. V dropped 7 bases and J dropped 1 base, with 10 bases sitting between them. CDR3: CASTPGRNTEAFF. The CDR3 DNA is TGTGCCAGCACACCAGGGAGGAACACTGAAGCTTTCTTT.